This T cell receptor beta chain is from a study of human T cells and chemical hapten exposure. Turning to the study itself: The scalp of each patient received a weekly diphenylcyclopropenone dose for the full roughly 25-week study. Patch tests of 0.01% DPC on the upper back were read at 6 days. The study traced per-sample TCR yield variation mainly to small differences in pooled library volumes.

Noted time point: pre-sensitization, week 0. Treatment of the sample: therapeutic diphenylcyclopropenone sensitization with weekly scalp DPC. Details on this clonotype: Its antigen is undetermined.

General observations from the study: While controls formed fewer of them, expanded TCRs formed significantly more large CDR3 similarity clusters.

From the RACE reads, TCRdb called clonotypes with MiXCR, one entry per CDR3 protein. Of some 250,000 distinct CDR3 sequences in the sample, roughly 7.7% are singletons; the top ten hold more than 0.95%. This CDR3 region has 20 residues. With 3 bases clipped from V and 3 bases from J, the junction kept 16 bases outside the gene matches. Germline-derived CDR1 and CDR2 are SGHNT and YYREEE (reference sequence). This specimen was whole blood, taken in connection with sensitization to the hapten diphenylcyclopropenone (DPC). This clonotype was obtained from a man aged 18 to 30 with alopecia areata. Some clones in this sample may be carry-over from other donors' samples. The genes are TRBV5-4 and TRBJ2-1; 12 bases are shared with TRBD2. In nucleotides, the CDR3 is TGTGCCAGCAGCTCATTAAGGGGACTAGCGGGCCATAACCTCTACAATGAGCAGTTCTTC. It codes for CASSSLRGLAGHNLYNEQFF.